This T cell receptor (beta chain) originates from a study of blood T cell repertoires in COVID-19. Study in general: The samples span acute and convalescent COVID-19 from the United States, Italy and Spain. T cells, B-cell-depleted T cells, or PBMCs supplied cDNA or gDNA.

The table came from immunoSEQ multiplex PCR; TCRdb's copy has only in-frame clones and leaves some out. The table includes tens of thousands of clones, approximately 88% detected once. The receptor was derived from a human donor in a cohort sampled during active COVID-19. Material for sequencing was peripheral blood.

The DNA of the CDR3 is TGTGCCAGCAGTACCCACGGACAGGGAACCTACGAGCAGTACTTC. Translated, it gives CASSTHGQGTYEQYF. This chain joins TRBV6-6 and TRBJ2-7; TRBD1 matches 8 bases. This CDR3 is built from 15 residues. Germline V lookup: CDR1 MNHNY, CDR2 SVGAGI (reference sequence). The V gene end was trimmed by 5 bases and the J gene end by 2 bases; junction bases not matched to a gene: 8.